This TCR beta chain was found in a study of blood T cell repertoires in COVID-19 (dated by TCRdb to about 2020). Study-wide context: Samples from collaborators originated in the United States, Italy and Spain and spanned both the acute and convalescent phases of COVID-19. The material from the prospective study consisted of cDNA or gDNA derived from T cells, B-cell-depleted T cells, or PBMCs. Deeply sampled blood TCRbeta repertoires from subjects exposed to, actively infected with, or recovered from COVID-19 were included in the dataset. A freely available public database, intended as a resource for researchers studying the immune response to SARS-CoV-2, is where the repertoires were released. The samples were drawn from the first 160 participants of the ongoing ImmuneRACE study and from 950 to 1,500 subjects provided by 6 global collaborators. Nearly every sample came with metadata listing a de-identified subject ID, COVID-19 status, age in years and sex. Where HLA class I and class II types were available, the types were taken from metadata supplied by the sample provider, not from assay-based typing.

TCRbeta CDR3 regions were amplified from genomic DNA using the immunoSEQ Assay, a bias-controlled multiplex PCR. The original pipeline was this. The number of nucleated cells in each sample was estimated by amplification of reference gene primers within the assay. Sequence reads were collapsed and filtered to measure the absolute abundance of every unique TCRbeta CDR3 rearrangement. For each sample, productive Simpson clonality was calculated by taking the square root of Simpson's diversity index across productive rearrangements. The table comes from immuneACCESS by way of TCRdb, which keeps in-frame sequences with V and J called. Part of the clones is missing from these tables; in studies checked, under half for an unresolved V gene and the rest for unknown reasons. That table supplies the V and J calls and clone size; D and trimming were determined from the DNA. Counted in this sample were about 220,000 clones; roughly 88% of them appeared once. The top ten hold 9.7% of the sample.

This clone was seen a few times. Its antigen has not been determined. No base qualities exist here, and no much larger clone lies one base off it. The CDR3 runs 13 residues from the cysteine to the phenylalanine. Only CDR3 DNA remains: 39 bases, in frame from the first base. CDR1 and CDR2 (SQVTM, ANQGSEA) derive from the germline V gene. V and J lose 0 bases and 8 bases, and a span of 13 bases separates them. Whole blood was collected in K2EDTA tubes by collaborating institutions according to the institutions' own protocols. For TCRbeta analysis, collaborators shipped samples in one of three forms: frozen whole blood, isolated PBMCs, or DNA extracted from either of those sample types. Study-wide conclusions, independent of this receptor: How much clinical and demographic metadata was included differed by source and by participant, and the metadata was provided uncurated.

The clonotype was recovered from a man aged 50-59 years with active or convalescent COVID-19. The chain joins TRBV29-1 to TRBJ1-2; no D gene can be assigned with confidence. Source material: peripheral blood. DNA sequence: TGCAGCGTTGAAGAGCCCTCGTCGAGGGGCTACACCTTC. Its coded protein is CSVEEPSSRGYTF.